A selection of T cell receptor beta chains follows, all from one sample in a study of T-cell reconstitution after alpha-beta-depleted transplantation in children. TCRdb reprocessed the PCR reads via MiXCR and lists one record per CDR3 protein. The sample lists some 200,000 distinct CDR3 sequences; approximately 14% were seen once. The material was PBMCs from the stem cell graft donor, obtained from the stem cell graft. The receptors were gathered from a human donor who donated a stem cell graft to a child with acute lymphoblastic leukemia. Both conserved end residues are part of each CDR3. The D gene is left open where the match is weak. The size entry is marked missing in some rows and otherwise reads once, few, many or a size class.

cdr3_aa cdr3_nt d_call j_call clone_size v_call
CASSYYRGEQYF TGTGCCAGCAGTTATTACCGGGGAGAGCAGTACTTC . TRBJ2-7 . TRBV27
CSARDVERGGTEAFF TGCAGTGCTAGAGATGTTGAAAGGGGGGGCACTGAAGCTTTCTTT . TRBJ1-1 many TRBV20-1
CASRTGRTTEAFF TGTGCCAGTAGGACAGGGCGGACCACTGAAGCTTTCTTT TRBD1 TRBJ1-1 . TRBV6-6
CASNRDVNTEAFF TGTGCCAGCAACCGAGACGTGAACACTGAAGCTTTCTTT . TRBJ1-1 many TRBV6-5
CASRREASGAYNEQFF TGTGCCAGCAGGCGAGAGGCTAGCGGGGCATACAATGAGCAGTTCTTC TRBD2 TRBJ2-1 many TRBV9
CASGPEREGSSYEQYF TGTGCCAGCGGGCCGGAGCGGGAGGGCTCCTCCTACGAGCAGTACTTC TRBD2 TRBJ2-7 many TRBV28
CSVLTGVAAKNIQYF TGCAGCGTTCTTACAGGCGTCGCAGCCAAAAACATTCAGTACTTC . TRBJ2-4 many TRBV29-1
CASSLAGGGRSPLHF TGCGCCAGCAGCTTGGCCGGAGGGGGCAGATCACCCCTCCACTTT TRBD1 TRBJ1-6 many TRBV5-1
CASRNVESTDTQYF TGTGCCAGCAGGAATGTTGAGAGCACAGATACGCAGTATTTT . TRBJ2-3 few TRBV12-3/TRBV12-4
CASSFQQATNSPLHF TGTGCCAGCAGCTTCCAACAGGCGACTAATTCACCCCTCCACTTT . TRBJ1-6 many TRBV5-5
CASSPLAGGPKEQYF TGCGCCAGCAGCCCCTTAGCGGGAGGGCCCAAAGAGCAGTACTTC TRBD2 TRBJ2-7 many TRBV5-1
CASSPRRAAYEQYF TGTGCCAGCAGTCCTCGACGGGCCGCTTACGAGCAGTACTTC . TRBJ2-7 . TRBV25-1
CSARDSILGSSYNEQFF TGCAGTGCTAGAGATTCGATCCTGGGGAGTTCCTACAATGAGCAGTTCTTC . TRBJ2-1 . TRBV20-1
CASSQGQHESDTQYF TGTGCCAGCAGCCAAGGACAGCACGAGTCAGATACGCAGTATTTT . TRBJ2-3 . TRBV11-3
CASSYGQVNTEAFF TGTGCCAGCAGTTACGGACAGGTGAACACTGAAGCTTTCTTT TRBD1 TRBJ1-1 . TRBV6-5
CSATGLAGVEQFF TGCAGTGCTACGGGACTAGCGGGGGTCGAGCAGTTCTTC TRBD2 TRBJ2-1 . TRBV20-1
CASSPRQGRYGYTF TGTGCCAGCAGTCCTCGGCAGGGGAGATATGGCTACACCTTC . TRBJ1-2 . TRBV12-3/TRBV12-4
CSARGQGNDEQYF TGCAGTGCTAGAGGACAGGGTAACGACGAGCAGTACTTC TRBD1 TRBJ2-7 many TRBV20-1
CASSSEGGSYNEQFF TGCGCCAGCAGCTCTGAGGGAGGGTCCTACAATGAGCAGTTCTTC TRBD2 TRBJ2-1 many TRBV5-1
CASSLDEQVEAFF TGCGCCAGCAGCTTAGACGAACAGGTTGAAGCTTTCTTT . TRBJ1-1 many TRBV5-1
CASSRPNSGANVLTF TGTGCCAGCAGCCGTCCTAACTCTGGGGCCAACGTCCTGACTTTC . TRBJ2-6 many TRBV5-6
CASSLPGAGELFF TGTGCCAGCAGCTTACCGGGTGCCGGGGAGCTGTTTTTT . TRBJ2-2 many TRBV7-9
CASSLPGLSYEQYF TGCGCCAGCAGCTTACCGGGACTATCATACGAGCAGTACTTC TRBD2 TRBJ2-7 many TRBV5-1
CASSPHRGRTYNEQFF TGTGCCAGCAGCCCACACAGGGGGCGAACCTACAATGAGCAGTTCTTC TRBD1 TRBJ2-1 many TRBV7-2
CAWIVPQTMNTEAFF TGTGCCTGGATCGTACCACAGACGATGAACACTGAAGCTTTCTTT . TRBJ1-1 . TRBV30
CSAHPPTAGASTDTQYF TGCAGTGCCCATCCGCCGACAGCGGGAGCCAGCACAGATACGCAGTATTTT TRBD2 TRBJ2-3 many TRBV20-1
CAISETGRMNNEQFF TGTGCCATCAGTGAAACCGGGAGGATGAACAATGAGCAGTTCTTC TRBD2 TRBJ2-1 many TRBV10-3
CAISFGQGDYEQYF TGTGCCATCAGTTTCGGACAGGGGGACTACGAGCAGTACTTC TRBD1 TRBJ2-7 many TRBV10-3
CATGTETGNTIYF TGTGCCACCGGGACAGAAACTGGAAACACCATATATTTT TRBD1 TRBJ1-3 . TRBV10-3
CASSLDSLAGNQETQYF TGTGCCAGCAGTTTAGATTCACTAGCGGGAAACCAAGAGACCCAGTACTTC TRBD2 TRBJ2-5 many TRBV12-3/TRBV12-4
CASRPGQNTEAFF TGTGCCAGCAGGCCGGGACAGAACACTGAAGCTTTCTTT . TRBJ1-1 many TRBV6-2/TRBV6-3
CASSLDEAGVRELFF TGCGCCAGCAGCTTGGATGAGGCGGGAGTCAGGGAGCTGTTTTTT TRBD2 TRBJ2-2 many TRBV5-1
CASSLQGSRPQHF TGTGCCAGCAGTTTACAGGGGTCCCGTCCCCAGCATTTT . TRBJ1-5 . TRBV27
CSARDVEQFF TGCAGTGCTAGAGATGTTGAGCAGTTCTTC . TRBJ2-1 . TRBV20-1
CASSTGQGATDTQYF TGTGCCAGCAGTACCGGACAGGGGGCCACAGATACGCAGTATTTT TRBD1 TRBJ2-3 many TRBV12-3/TRBV12-4
CSAPQGANTEAFF TGCAGTGCGCCGCAGGGGGCCAACACTGAAGCTTTCTTT TRBD1 TRBJ1-1 many TRBV20-1
CASTLGLAGETQYF TGTGCCAGCACCTTGGGACTAGCGGGAGAGACCCAGTACTTC TRBD2 TRBJ2-5 many TRBV12-3/TRBV12-4
CASSRPSGGRIAYEQYF TGTGCCAGCAGCCGACCTAGCGGCGGGAGGATTGCCTACGAGCAGTACTTC TRBD2 TRBJ2-7 . TRBV7-6
CASSYSGTATYEQYF TGTGCCAGCAGTTATTCCGGGACGGCTACCTACGAGCAGTACTTC . TRBJ2-7 many TRBV6-9
CASSPGTGLSGNTIYF TGTGCCAGCAGCCCGGGGACAGGTCTCTCTGGAAACACCATATATTTT TRBD1 TRBJ1-3 many TRBV3-1
CASSPGDRGPNGYTF TGCGCCAGCAGCCCTGGGGACAGGGGGCCAAATGGCTACACCTTC TRBD1 TRBJ1-2 many TRBV4-1
CASSSTLGGAGAFF TGTGCCAGCAGCTCCACCCTGGGGGGGGCCGGGGCTTTCTTT . TRBJ1-1 many TRBV7-2
CSVEAEETQYF TGCAGCGTTGAAGCAGAAGAGACCCAGTACTTC . TRBJ2-5 many TRBV29-1
CSARVRTGGSYEQYF TGCAGTGCTAGAGTGCGGACAGGGGGCTCCTACGAGCAGTACTTC TRBD1 TRBJ2-7 many TRBV20-1
CASTGDLNTDTQYF TGTGCCAGCACGGGGGACCTTAACACAGATACGCAGTATTTT . TRBJ2-3 few TRBV2
CASTEGQSYYEQYF TGCGCCAGCACTGAGGGACAGTCGTACTACGAGCAGTACTTC TRBD1 TRBJ2-7 many TRBV5-1
CASSQLGLAGANEQFF TGTGCCAGCAGCCAATTAGGACTAGCGGGAGCCAATGAGCAGTTCTTC TRBD2 TRBJ2-1 . TRBV14